These 21 T cell receptor beta chains were all obtained from the same sample, sequenced in a study of T cell responses to AZD1222 COVID-19 vaccine. Sequenced by immunoSEQ multiplex PCR; TCRdb stores in-frame clones only, minus some. The sample yields roughly 170,000 clones, around 94% seen once. The sequencing used peripheral blood, collected on day 0 of AZD1222 vaccination. The receptors were sampled from an adult in good health.

The chain carries TRBV28 and TRBJ1-4, with D unresolved. The CDR3 covers 13 residues. The V and J ends lost 5 bases and 7 bases respectively, with 11 bases between them. Germline CDR1 and CDR2: MDHEN and SYDVKM. The CDR3 is CASSGHLGEKLFF. DNA of the CDR3: TGTGCCAGCAGTGGGCACCTAGGTGAAAAACTGTTTTTT.

This rearrangement joins TRBV15 to TRBJ1-4, with 7 bases identical to TRBD1. V dropped 2 bases and J dropped 4; count of bases not matched to a gene: 4. Germline CDR1 reads LNHNV; CDR2 reads YYDKDF (reference sequence). The CDR3 is 15 residues long. The CDR3 spells CATSRSQGGNEKLFF. CDR3 bases: TGTGCCACCAGCAGATCCCAGGGGGGTAATGAAAAACTGTTTTTT.

The CDR3 nucleotides are TGTGCCAGCAGCTTACCAGGGGAAAATGAAAAACTGTTTTTT. Residues: CASSLPGENEKLFF. This chain links TRBV13 with TRBJ1-4; TRBD1 might be the D (6 bases). Germline lookup yields CDR1 PRHDT and CDR2 FYEKMQ (reference sequence). The V and J ends lost 2 bases and 5 bases respectively, with 9 bases between them. The CDR3 contains 14 residues.

V is TRBV5-4 and J is TRBJ1-2, with a tentative D call TRBD1 (6 bases). CDR1 is SGHNT, CDR2 YYREEE, per germline (reference sequence). This CDR3 region has 13 residues. Trimming took 1 base from V and 6 from J, leaving 10 bases between them. CDR3 coding DNA: TGTGCCAGCAGCTTGTCGGGGGGCGATGGCTACACCTTC. Translating gives CASSLSGGDGYTF.

The chain uses TRBV6-5 and TRBJ2-7; D possibly corresponds to TRBD1 (6 bases). The CDR3 length is 14 residues. Trimming left V 5 bases short and J 3 bases short, with 14 bases between. Per germline, CDR1 MNHEY and CDR2 SVGAGI. In nucleotides, the CDR3 is TGTGCCAGCAGTACCCGACAGGTTATCTACGAGCAGTACTTC. As protein: CASSTRQVIYEQYF.

J is TRBJ2-4 and V is TRBV2, with 14 bases matching TRBD2. V lost 5 bases and J lost 6; bases outside the gene matches: 3. Germline CDR1 is SNHLY and CDR2 is FYNNEI. The CDR3 consists of 15 residues. In DNA form, the CDR3 reads TGTGCCAGCAGTATGACTAGCGGGGGGGCAAACATTCAGTACTTC. Translated: CASSMTSGGANIQYF.

V and J are TRBV5-1 and TRBJ2-1; 9 bases match TRBD2. Per germline, CDR1 SGHRS and CDR2 YFSETQ. The CDR3 consists of 18 residues. V gave up 4 bases and J gave up 3 bases; unmatched junction bases: 14. CDR3 DNA: TGCGCCAGCAGCCACGCAAATACAAGCGGGGGGAACTACAATGAGCAGTTCTTC. This translates into CASSHANTSGGNYNEQFF.

This rearrangement joins TRBV6-5 to TRBJ2-1; D is undetermined. The CDR3 sequence is 15 residues long. In germline, CDR1 is MNHEY, CDR2 SVGAGI. Deletions cut 1 base from V and 0 bases from J, with 7 bases between. The CDR3 here is CASSYFHSSYNEQFF. The CDR3 DNA follows: TGTGCCAGCAGTTACTTCCATAGCTCCTACAATGAGCAGTTCTTC.

The chain has TRBV5-1 and TRBJ1-2; D might be TRBD1 (6 bases). V lost 4 bases to trimming and J lost 8 bases, with 18 bases between them. Germline V gives CDR1 SGHRS, CDR2 YFSETQ. There are 14 residues in the CDR3. CDR3 amino acids: CASSLPGHPEGYTF. CDR3 coding DNA: TGCGCCAGCAGCCTTCCGGGACACCCGGAGGGCTACACCTTC.

This rearrangement joins TRBV28 to TRBJ1-2; 7 nucleotides match TRBD1. The V and J ends lost 2 bases and 4 bases, in that order; junction bases with no gene match: 13. This CDR3 has 17 residues. The germline CDR1 and CDR2 sequences are MDHEN and SYDVKM. CDR3 DNA sequence: TGTGCCAGCAGTTTAGGGGGACAGATCTCTCTTATCTATGGCTACACCTTC. It specifies CASSLGGQISLIYGYTF.

The rearrangement joins TRBV28 to TRBJ1-5; D remains unclear. Trimming took 1 base from V and 9 from J, leaving 16 bases between them. The CDR3 is made up of 15 amino acids. Germline-derived CDR1 and CDR2 are MDHEN and SYDVKM. The CDR3 loop reads CASSLLAQGYRPQHF. The CDR3 DNA sequence: TGTGCCAGCAGTTTATTGGCCCAAGGGTATCGGCCCCAGCATTTT.

This clone has just a few counts. The chain couples TRBV27 to TRBJ1-6; D is unclear. This CDR3 has 12 residues. CDR1 and CDR2 (germline): MNHEY, SMNVEV (reference sequence). Trimming stripped 3 bases from V and 10 bases from J, with 7 bases between. CDR3 residues: CASSLVGSPLHF. The CDR3 bases are TGTGCCAGCAGTTTGGTAGGGTCACCCCTCCACTTT.

The rearrangement uses TRBV7-9 and TRBJ2-2; possible D gene TRBD2, 7 bases. This CDR3 region has 19 residues. Germline V lookup: CDR1 SEHNR, CDR2 FQNEAQ (reference sequence). The germline V and J ends were trimmed by 5 bases and 4 bases, with 26 bases remaining between them. CDR3 protein: CASSPPGGRGKVLTGELFF. CDR3 in DNA: TGTGCCAGCAGCCCCCCGGGAGGCAGGGGAAAGGTTCTCACCGGGGAGCTGTTTTTT. Full variable domain (outside the CDR3, taken from reference TRBV7-9 and TRBJ2-2): DTGVSQNPRHKITKRGQNVTFRCDPISEHNRLYWYRQTLGQGPEFLTYFQNEAQLEKSRLLSDRFSAERPKGSFSTLEIQRTEQGDSAMYLCASSPPGGRGKVLTGELFFGEGSRLTVL.

As regards this clone: This CDR3 is also generated by other DNA sequences in the sample. The chain joins TRBV12-3 or TRBV12-4 to TRBJ1-1; TRBD1 is a possible D gene (5 bases). The germline V and J ends were trimmed by 5 bases and 5 bases, with 12 bases remaining between them. The CDR3 is 13 residues long. Written as DNA, the CDR3 is TGTGCCAGCAGTCTGGGGGGAAGAACTGAAGCTTTCTTT. Translation gives CASSLGGRTEAFF.

The rearrangement joins TRBV19 to TRBJ1-5, with no clear D. Germline CDR1 and CDR2: LNHDA and SQIVND (reference sequence). The CDR3 consists of 13 residues. Trimming removed 4 bases at V and 0 bases at J, with 4 bases between. CDR3 sequence reads: CASSKTSNQPQHF. The DNA of the CDR3 is TGTGCCAGTAGTAAGACTAGCAATCAGCCCCAGCATTTT.

The chain employs TRBV9 and TRBJ1-3; TRBD1 matches 7 bases. Germline lookup yields CDR1 SGDLS and CDR2 YYNGEE. The CDR3 totals 15 residues. J lost 4 bases, V lost 0 bases, and 4 bases had no gene match. CDR3 nucleotides: TGTGCCAGCAGCGTAGAGGGGACAGTCGGAAACACCATATATTTT. Its translation: CASSVEGTVGNTIYF.

The chain employs TRBV6-1 and TRBJ2-4; D may be TRBD1 (6 bases). Trimming left V 3 bases short and J 10 bases short, with 13 bases between. Germline V gene sequence: CDR1 MNHNS, CDR2 SASEGT. The CDR3 runs to 13 residues. This chain's CDR3 is CASSDSGEWIQYF. CDR3 coding DNA: TGTGCCAGCAGTGATTCAGGGGAATGGATTCAGTACTTC.

J is TRBJ1-3 and V is TRBV28; D is possibly TRBD1 (6 bases). In germline, CDR1 is MDHEN, CDR2 SYDVKM. The CDR3 is 18 amino acids. The V end was cut by 5 bases, the J end by 0 bases, with 20 bases between. The CDR3 bases are TGTGCCAGCAGTCCCCCCTTTCACAGGGAAACCTCTGGAAACACCATATATTTT. Translating gives CASSPPFHRETSGNTIYF.

This clone showed up just once. The rearrangement joins TRBV6-1 to TRBJ1-2; D remains unclear. The CDR3 runs to 11 residues. Germline CDR1 reads MNHNS; CDR2 reads SASEGT. Trimming removed 1 base from V and 8 bases from J, with 5 bases in between. CDR3 protein: CASSEGRGYTF. DNA for the CDR3: TGTGCCAGCAGTGAAGGAAGGGGCTACACCTTC.

The rearrangement joins TRBV5-5 to TRBJ1-3; D uncertain. From germline, CDR1 is SGHKS and CDR2 YYEKEE (reference sequence). The V gene lost 0 bases and the J gene lost 4 bases, with 8 bases spanning the gap. There are 14 residues in the CDR3. The DNA of the CDR3 is TGTGCCAGCAGCTTGGATCCGGGCGGAAACACCATATATTTT. Amino acid sequence: CASSLDPGGNTIYF.

The rearrangement links TRBV6-6 to TRBJ1-1; TRBD1 is a possible D gene (6 bases). With 4 bases removed from V and 4 bases from J, the gap between germline ends came to 16 bases. Germline V gene lookup returns CDR1 MNHNY and CDR2 SVGAGI (reference sequence). The CDR3 runs 15 residues. CDR3 bases: TGTGCCAGCAGTTTGACAGGAGCCAGTAGCACTGAAGCTTTCTTT. As protein: CASSLTGASSTEAFF.